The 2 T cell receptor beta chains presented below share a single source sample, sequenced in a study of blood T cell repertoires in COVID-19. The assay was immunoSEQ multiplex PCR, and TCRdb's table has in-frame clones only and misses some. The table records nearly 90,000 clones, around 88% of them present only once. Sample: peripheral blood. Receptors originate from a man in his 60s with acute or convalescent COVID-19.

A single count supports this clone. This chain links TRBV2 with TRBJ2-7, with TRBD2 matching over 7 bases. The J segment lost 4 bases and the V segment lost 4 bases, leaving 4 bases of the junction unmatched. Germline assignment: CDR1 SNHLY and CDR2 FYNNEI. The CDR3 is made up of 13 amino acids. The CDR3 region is CASSGGGGYEQYF. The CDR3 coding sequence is TGTGCCAGCAGTGGTGGCGGGGGTTACGAGCAGTACTTC.

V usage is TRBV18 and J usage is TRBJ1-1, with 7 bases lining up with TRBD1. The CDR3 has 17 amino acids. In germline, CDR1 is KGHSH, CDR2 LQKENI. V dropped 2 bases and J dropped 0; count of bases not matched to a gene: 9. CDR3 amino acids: CASSPEGQVIMNTEAFF. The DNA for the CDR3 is TGTGCCAGCTCACCAGAAGGACAGGTTATAATGAACACTGAAGCTTTCTTT.